Presented here are 24 T cell receptor beta chains from one specimen sequenced in a study of T-cell reconstitution after alpha-beta-depleted transplantation in children (dated by TCRdb to the mid-2010s). Libraries were built with PCR. The reads were generated on an Illumina HiSeq 2500. TCR library preparation used molecular barcoding, with unique molecular identifiers applied to normalize quantification of the TCRbeta repertoire. The public reads were reprocessed in TCRdb via fastp at Q25 and MiXCR, keeping in-frame beta chains. Merged by CDR3 protein, the rows form single entries marked with the most common genes and DNA. The sample table lists approximately 83,000 distinct CDR3 sequences, 9.5% to 15% of them with a count of one. The biggest ten clones account for 14% of the sample. The sample was PBMCs from the stem cell graft donor, taken from the stem cell graft. Every receptor here comes from a human donor who donated a stem cell graft to a child with inherited bone marrow failure.

This clonotype came up many times. The chain uses TRBV7-3 and TRBJ1-5; no clear D gene. V gave up 1 base and J gave up 0 bases, with 7 bases separating them. Germline lookup yields CDR1 SGHTA and CDR2 FQGTGA. The CDR3 extends over 15 amino acids. This CDR3 reads CASSLNSLSNQPQHF. The CDR3 DNA sequence: TGTGCCAGCAGCTTAAACAGCCTTAGCAATCAGCCCCAGCATTTT.

This clonotype was counted at least ten times. The chain uses TRBV20-1 and TRBJ1-5; D possibly corresponds to TRBD1 (5 bases). The V gene lost 4 bases and the J gene lost 0 bases, with 10 bases spanning the gap. CDR3 size: 14 residues. Germline V CDR1 and CDR2: DFQATT, SNEGSKA (reference sequence). The CDR3 here is CSAIPGNSNQPQHF. As DNA, the CDR3 is TGCAGTGCTATCCCAGGGAATAGCAATCAGCCCCAGCATTTT.

This clonotype was recorded at least ten times. The chain uses TRBV11-2 and TRBJ2-5; 15 bases are shared with TRBD2. Losses at the gene ends were 5 bases for V and 4 bases for J; bases not matched to a gene: 11. The CDR3 sequence is 18 residues long. The germline V gene has CDR1 SGHAT and CDR2 FQNNGV. This chain's CDR3 is CASSIGLAGGYPRETQYF. Written as DNA, the CDR3 is TGTGCCAGCAGCATCGGACTAGCGGGGGGGTACCCAAGAGAGACCCAGTACTTC.

This clonotype was detected many times. The rearrangement uses TRBV5-1 and TRBJ2-6; D is unclear. The CDR3 sequence is 15 residues long. Germline assignment: CDR1 SGHRS and CDR2 YFSETQ. V lost 0 bases and J lost 0, with 4 bases in between. The CDR3 is CASSLGRSGANVLTF. In DNA, the CDR3 is TGCGCCAGCAGCTTGGGCCGCTCTGGGGCCAACGTCCTGACTTTC.

This clonotype was counted once. A much bigger clone sits one base away, suggesting this may be a read error. V gene TRBV2 combines with J gene TRBJ2-7, with D perhaps assigned TRBD1 or TRBD2 (6 bases each). There are 19 residues in the CDR3. The germline V gene has CDR1 SNHLY and CDR2 FYNNEI. V dropped 6 bases and J dropped 9 bases, with 36 bases sitting between them. The DNA of the CDR3 is TGTGCCAGCAGCCTCGGGGGCGGCCGGCTAGCGCGGTTCTTGGGGGCGCAGTACTTC. Protein product: CASSLGGGRLARFLGAQYF.

The chain links TRBV6-2 or TRBV6-3 to TRBJ2-2, with 15 bases matching TRBD2. Germline V lookup: CDR1 MNHEY, CDR2 SVGEGT. The CDR3 length is 18 residues. Trimming removed 4 bases from V and 4 bases from J; junction bases left unmatched: 7. The CDR3 nucleotides are TGTGCCAGCAGTTCCCCCGGACTAGCGGGGGGGCCCACCGGGGAGCTGTTTTTT. It encodes CASSSPGLAGGPTGELFF.

This clonotype was observed at least ten times. This rearrangement joins TRBV20-1 to TRBJ1-6; 8 bases are shared with TRBD1. This CDR3 is built from 12 residues. The germline V gene has CDR1 DFQATT and CDR2 SNEGSKA (reference sequence). This CDR3 reads CSPTGDNSPLHF. The CDR3 DNA follows: TGCAGCCCGACAGGGGATAATTCACCCCTCCACTTT.

This clonotype appeared many times. The rearrangement links TRBV11-2 to TRBJ2-4, with D tentatively TRBD1 or TRBD2 (6 bases each). From germline, CDR1 is SGHAT and CDR2 FQNNGV. CDR3 length equals 19 residues. Between the trimmed V and J ends, which lost 1 base and 0 bases, there was a span of 19 bases. CDR3 protein: CASSLVDRGRILAKNIQYF. The CDR3 DNA is TGTGCCAGCAGCTTAGTTGACCGGGGGCGGATCCTAGCCAAAAACATTCAGTACTTC. The full variable domain, its missing parts supplied by reference TRBV11-2 and TRBJ2-4, is EAGVAQSPRYKIIEKRQSVAFWCNPISGHATLYWYQQILGQGPKLLIQFQNNGVVDDSQLPKDRFSAERLKGVDSTLKIQPAKLEDSAVYLCASSLVDRGRILAKNIQYFGAGTRLSVL.

This sequence joins TRBV19 and TRBJ2-2; maybe TRBD1 (5 bases). This CDR3 is built from 15 residues. From germline, CDR1 is LNHDA and CDR2 SQIVND (reference sequence). V gave up 1 base and J gave up 4 bases, with 10 bases separating them. This CDR3 is CASSIGVRGTGELFF. DNA of the CDR3: TGTGCCAGTAGTATAGGAGTAAGGGGCACCGGGGAGCTGTTTTTT.

This clonotype has a count of ten or more. This chain joins TRBV7-8 and TRBJ1-5, with D hard to call. The length of the CDR3 is 15 residues. In germline, CDR1 is SGHVS, CDR2 FQNEAQ. V was trimmed by 1 base and J by 0 bases, leaving 7 bases between them. The CDR3 bases are TGTGCCAGCAGCTTAGAGATTCATAGCAATCAGCCCCAGCATTTT. This gives the protein CASSLEIHSNQPQHF.

At least ten counts were recorded for this clonotype. This chain connects TRBV12-5 to TRBJ1-5; D unresolved. Germline V gene data show CDR1 as LGHNT and CDR2 as FRNRAP. Trimming cost V 3 bases and J 7 bases, with 10 bases left between them. CDR3 length: 13 residues. The CDR3 DNA reads TGTGCTAGTGGTTTAGGGCTGGCCCAGCCCCAGCATTTT. As protein: CASGLGLAQPQHF.

This clonotype was detected many times. This chain links TRBV18 with TRBJ2-1, with TRBD2 identical over 12 bases. V lost 8 bases and J lost 9; bases outside the gene matches: 11. Germline V CDR1 and CDR2: KGHSH, LQKENI. The CDR3 consists of 15 residues. This chain's CDR3 is CASVTGLAGSTEQFF. The DNA for the CDR3 is TGTGCCAGCGTCACGGGACTAGCGGGTTCGACTGAGCAGTTCTTC.

This clonotype was seen at least ten times. The genes are TRBV12-3 or TRBV12-4 and TRBJ1-6, with a tentative D call TRBD1 (6 bases). The CDR3 sequence is 15 residues long. The V gene lost 7 bases and the J gene lost 6 bases, with 16 bases spanning the gap. In DNA, the CDR3 is TGTGCCAGCAATGGAGGGGGACGGTTTAATTCACCCCTCCACTTT. It specifies CASNGGGRFNSPLHF.

This clonotype was detected ten times or more. The chain links TRBV3-1 to TRBJ1-2; no reliable D call. The germline gives CDR1 LGHDT, CDR2 YNNKEL (reference sequence). CDR3 length: 14 residues. Trimming stripped 0 bases from V and 6 bases from J, with 11 bases between. The CDR3 protein is CASSQDVSKDGYTF. The CDR3 DNA follows: TGTGCCAGCAGCCAAGATGTGAGTAAGGATGGCTACACCTTC. Full variable domain (missing parts from reference TRBV3-1 and TRBJ1-2): DTAVSQTPKYLVTQMGNDKSIKCEQNLGHDTMYWYKQDSKKFLKIMFSYNNKELIINETVPNRFSPKSPDKAHLNLHINSLELGDSAVYFCASSQDVSKDGYTFGSGTRLTVV.

This clonotype was observed many times. V gene TRBV5-1 combines with J gene TRBJ1-1, with no clear D. This CDR3 is built from 14 residues. Between the trimmed V and J ends, which lost 1 base and 0 bases, there was a span of 7 bases. In germline, CDR1 is SGHRS, CDR2 YFSETQ. The CDR3, as DNA: TGCGCCAGCAGCTTGCAGGTGCTGAACACTGAAGCTTTCTTT. Encoded protein: CASSLQVLNTEAFF.

This clonotype has a count of ten or more. The chain carries TRBV20-1 and TRBJ2-2, with D possibly being TRBD1 (5 bases). The V gene's germline CDR1 is DFQATT and CDR2 SNEGSKA (reference sequence). There are 12 residues in the CDR3. V was trimmed by 5 bases and J by 3 bases, leaving 7 bases between them. The DNA of the CDR3 is TGCAGTGCTTCGACAGACACCGGGGAGCTGTTTTTT. This translates into CSASTDTGELFF.

On this clonotype itself: This may stem from a read error, because a much larger clone lies one nucleotide away. The rearrangement joins TRBV29-1 to TRBJ2-1; TRBD2 aligns across 8 bases. The length of the CDR3 is 12 residues. Looked up from germline, CDR1 is SQVTM and CDR2 is ANQGSEA. In DNA form, the CDR3 reads TGCCGCGTTGGACTAGCCCTCAATGAGCAGTTCTTC. Translating it yields CRVGLALNEQFF.

At least ten counts were recorded for this clonotype. This sequence joins TRBV5-4 and TRBJ2-1; D call uncertain. Germline loops: CDR1 SGHNT, CDR2 YYREEE (reference sequence). The CDR3 is 15 amino acids. V was pared by 1 base and J by 6 bases, with 14 bases between. The CDR3 loop is CASSLPPLDSNEQFF. In nucleotides, the CDR3 is TGTGCCAGCAGCTTGCCGCCACTCGATTCCAATGAGCAGTTCTTC. The full variable domain, completed using reference TRBV5-4 and TRBJ2-1, is ETGVTQSPTHLIKTRGQQVTLRCSSQSGHNTVSWYQQALGQGPQFIFQYYREEENGRGNFPPRFSGLQFPNYSSELNVNALELDDSALYLCASSLPPLDSNEQFFGPGTRLTVL.

Comment on this clonotype: This clone may be a read error of a much larger clone one base away. The genes are TRBV5-1 and TRBJ2-3, with a possible D match to TRBD2 (5 bases). There are 14 residues in the CDR3. The V and J ends lost 7 bases and 3 bases respectively, with 15 bases between them. Germline CDR1 reads SGHRS; CDR2 reads YFSETQ. CDR3 nucleotides: TGCGCCAGCGCCCACTCTAGCTCTACAGATACGCAGTATTTT. Amino acids: CASAHSSSTDTQYF. The variable domain in full, completed from reference TRBV5-1 and TRBJ2-3, reads KAGVTQTPRYLIKTRGQQVTLSCSPISGHRSVSWYQQTPGQGLQFLFEYFSETQRNKGNFPGRFSGRQFSNSRSEMNVSTLELGDSALYLCASAHSSSTDTQYFGPGTRLTVL.

This clonotype was counted many times. This chain uses TRBV4-2 with TRBJ1-2; 8 nucleotides line up with TRBD1. The CDR3 is 14 amino acids. The V segment lost 4 bases and the J segment 6 bases; nucleotides outside the gene matches: 7. The germline gives CDR1 LGHNA, CDR2 YNFKEQ. CDR3 DNA sequence: TGTGCCAGCAGCCTGGCAGGGGGCAGCAATGGCTACACCTTC. It translates to CASSLAGGSNGYTF.

This clonotype was counted ten times or more. The chain uses TRBV18 and TRBJ1-2; D ambiguous. Trimming shortened V by 5 bases and J by 8 bases, and 15 bases separated the two germline ends. Looked up from germline, CDR1 is KGHSH and CDR2 is LQKENI. This CDR3 has 13 residues. In DNA form, the CDR3 reads TGTGCCAGCTCATCTACTAGTATGCTGGGCTACACCTTC. This codes for CASSSTSMLGYTF.

This clonotype was recorded a few times. The V call is TRBV4-3, the J call TRBJ1-5; TRBD1 aligns across 7 bases. The V gene's germline CDR1 is LGHNA and CDR2 YSLEER. The ends lost 0 bases at V and 7 bases at J; junction bases unmatched: 3. This CDR3 is built from 14 residues. The CDR3 nucleotides read TGCGCCAGCAGCCAAGACTACAGGGGCCAGCCCCAGCATTTT. Protein: CASSQDYRGQPQHF.

The sample holds many counts of this clonotype. Here the CDR3 reads CSASRSGGRFRGHEQFF. The CDR3 DNA sequence: TGCAGTGCTAGTCGGAGCGGGGGCCGGTTCCGGGGGCATGAGCAGTTCTTC. This chain connects TRBV20-1 to TRBJ2-1; TRBD2 matches at 8 bases. Looked up from germline, CDR1 is DFQATT and CDR2 is SNEGSKA (reference sequence). The V and J ends lost 3 bases and 8 bases, in that order; junction bases with no gene match: 18. This CDR3 contains 17 residues.

In this sample, this clonotype turned up many times. The CDR3 sequence: CSATPSGTSYNEQFF. For the CDR3, the DNA is TGCAGTGCTACACCTAGCGGGACCTCCTACAATGAGCAGTTCTTC. V and J are TRBV20-1 and TRBJ2-1, with TRBD2 matching 9 bases. The J segment lost 0 bases and the V segment lost 4 bases, leaving 4 bases of the junction unmatched. This CDR3 contains 15 residues. The germline V gene encodes CDR1 DFQATT and CDR2 SNEGSKA (reference sequence).